One and the same sample provided the 2 T cell receptor beta chains below, sequenced in a study of blood T cell repertoires in COVID-19. Sequenced by immunoSEQ multiplex PCR; TCRdb stores in-frame clones only, minus some. This table holds about 130,000 clones, about 80% found once. The sample consisted of PBMCs or T cells enriched from blood (not recorded which). The receptors shown here come from a man aged 45-65 years who had recovered from COVID-19.

J is TRBJ2-2 and V is TRBV4-1; 11 nucleotides match TRBD2. The CDR3 contains 17 residues. In germline, CDR1 is MGHRA, CDR2 YSYEKL. Trimming removed 2 bases from V and 3 bases from J; junction bases left unmatched: 5. In nucleotides, the CDR3 is TGCGCCAGCAGCCAAACTAGCGGGGGCCAGCACACCGGGGAGCTGTTTTTT. Its translation: CASSQTSGGQHTGELFF.

The chain is built from TRBV28 and TRBJ1-6; 8 bases line up with TRBD1. This CDR3 has 13 residues. Germline V lookup: CDR1 MDHEN, CDR2 SYDVKM. J gave up 10 bases and V 4 bases, and 3 bases lay outside the gene matches. The CDR3 DNA sequence: TGTGCCAGCAGTTCCGGACAGGGATCACCCCTCCACTTT. This codes for CASSSGQGSPLHF. Combining the CDR3 with reference TRBV28 and TRBJ1-6 gives the whole variable domain DVKVTQSSRYLVKRTGEKVFLECVQDMDHENMFWYRQDPGLGLRLIYFSYDVKMKEKGDIPEGYSVSREKKERFSLILESASTNQTSMYLCASSSGQGSPLHFGNGTRLTVT.